Listed below are T cell receptor beta chains from one sample, sequenced in a study of T-cell memory formation after mild COVID-19. TCRdb reprocessed the 5' RACE reads with MiXCR, giving one entry per CDR3 protein. The top ten clones hold 9.5% to 15% of a sample with 450,000 to 700,000 distinct CDR3 sequences, approximately 18% of them seen once. Input material: PBMCs or a T cell subset sorted from them (not recorded which). The source of these receptors is an adult woman who had mild COVID-19 (a few samples of this study predate the infection). Cell type and time point are not known. The CDR3 runs from the conserved cysteine through the conserved F or W. A D gene is named only where the DNA matches it firmly. Clone sizes are given selectively: once, few, many, or a class where the clone is expanded.

clone_size j_call d_call v_call cdr3_nt cdr3_aa
- TRBJ2-1 TRBD2 TRBV11-2 TGTGCCAGCAGCTTGAGACTAGCGGGAGAGTACAATGAGCAGTTCTTC CASSLRLAGEYNEQFF
- TRBJ2-2 TRBD2 TRBV20-1 TGCAGTGCTAGAGATACTAGCGGGAGGGCCGGGGAGCTGTTTTTT CSARDTSGRAGELFF
- TRBJ2-1 - TRBV6-6 TGTGCCAGCAGTACTCGCGACAATGAGCAGTTCTTC CASSTRDNEQFF
many TRBJ2-7 TRBD2 TRBV4-2 TGTGCCAGCAGCCTACAAGTTCCAACTAGCGGGAGGGCCTACGAGCAGTACTTC CASSLQVPTSGRAYEQYF
many TRBJ2-1 TRBD1 TRBV9 TGTGCCAGCAGCGTAGGGACAGGGAGGAGGACCTACAATGAGCAGTTCTTC CASSVGTGRRTYNEQFF
few TRBJ1-1 - TRBV6-5 TGTGCCAGCAGTTTTGGTCCCGCCGACACTGAAGCTTTCTTT CASSFGPADTEAFF
- TRBJ2-5 - TRBV5-6 TGTGCCAGCAGCTTGGTGGCTAGCGTAATCCAAGAGACCCAGTACTTC CASSLVASVIQETQYF
- TRBJ2-7 - TRBV13 TGTGCCAGCAGCGTTAGCGGATCTAAAAAGGGCGAGCAGTACTTC CASSVSGSKKGEQYF
few TRBJ2-3 TRBD2 TRBV7-2 TGTGCCAGCAGCTACGGGACTAGCGGTAACACAGATACGCAGTATTTT CASSYGTSGNTDTQYF
few TRBJ2-7 - TRBV20-1 TGCAGTCCTCAAGGCTCGTTGCAGGGCCCCTACGAGCAGTACTTC CSPQGSLQGPYEQYF
few TRBJ2-7 TRBD1 TRBV6-1 TGTGCCAGCAGTCTACACGGACAGGGATGGGAGCAGTACTTC CASSLHGQGWEQYF
few TRBJ2-1 - TRBV12-3/TRBV12-4 TGTGCCAGCAGTTTAGTGGGTCTAGCGATATACAATGAGCAGTTCTTC CASSLVGLAIYNEQFF
few TRBJ2-1 - TRBV5-1 TGCGCCAGCAGCTTGGCAAGGGGGTGGGATGAGCAGTTCTTC CASSLARGWDEQFF
- TRBJ2-2 TRBD2 TRBV11-2 TGTGCCAGCAGCTCTATTTGGAGCGGGAGGGGGAACGGGGAGCTGTTTTTT CASSSIWSGRGNGELFF
- TRBJ2-5 - TRBV2 TGTGCCACCAGGAAATTACCAGGACGGTTCGAGACCCAGTACTTC CATRKLPGRFETQYF
- TRBJ2-5 - TRBV5-1 TGCGCCAGCAGCATGGGAGTGACAGACCCAACTCAAGAGACCCAGTACTTC CASSMGVTDPTQETQYF
few TRBJ2-1 - TRBV14 TGTGCCAGCAGCCAAAGGACTTTCTACAATGAGCAGTTCTTC CASSQRTFYNEQFF
- TRBJ1-1 TRBD1 TRBV6-5 TGTGCCAGCACCCTAACAGGGGACACTGAAGCTTTCTTT CASTLTGDTEAFF
- TRBJ2-1 - TRBV20-1 TGCAGTGCTAGAGGCCCACAGGGCAATGAGCAGTTCTTC CSARGPQGNEQFF
- TRBJ1-1 - TRBV29-1 TGCAGCGTTTTGCACACCCTGGAAACTGAAGCTTTCTTT CSVLHTLETEAFF
few TRBJ2-3 - TRBV5-6 TGTGCCAGCAATGCAAGGGGTAGCACAGATACGCAGTATTTT CASNARGSTDTQYF
few TRBJ1-6 TRBD1 TRBV6-2/TRBV6-3 TGTGCCAGCAGTGCCGAGACAGGGTATTCACCCCTCCACTTT CASSAETGYSPLHF
few TRBJ2-5 TRBD2 TRBV3-1 TGTGCCAGCAGGTCCGCTAGCGGACACCAAGAGACCCAGTACTTC CASRSASGHQETQYF
- TRBJ2-1 TRBD2 TRBV7-9 TGTGCCAGCAGCTTAGCCCCGAAGTTGCGGGAGAGCAATGAGCAGTTCTTC CASSLAPKLRESNEQFF
few TRBJ1-1 TRBD1 TRBV9 TGTGCCAGCAGCGAGGGGGCGCGGACTGAAGCTTTCTTT CASSEGARTEAFF
few TRBJ2-2 TRBD2 TRBV6-1 TGTGCCACCCAAAGGCTAGCGGGGGTCCGCAGGGGCGGGGAGCTGTTTTTT CATQRLAGVRRGGELFF
- TRBJ1-1 - TRBV19 TGTGCCAGTAGTATGGACCAAGGTACTTTCATCACTGAAGCTTTCTTT CASSMDQGTFITEAFF
- TRBJ2-7 - TRBV19 TGTGCCAGTAGTAGCGGACATACCTACGAGCAGTACTTC CASSSGHTYEQYF
- TRBJ2-6 - TRBV5-1 TGCGCCAGCAGCTCGACCCTCTCTGGGGCCAACGTCCTGACTTTC CASSSTLSGANVLTF
few TRBJ2-7 - TRBV5-6 TGTGCCAGCAGCTTGCTGGGAGTCTACGAGCAGTACTTC CASSLLGVYEQYF
- TRBJ2-7 - TRBV11-2 TGTGCCAGCAGCTTAGAGGTAGGAGCATCCTACGAGCAGTACTTC CASSLEVGASYEQYF
few TRBJ2-3 - TRBV15 TGTGCCACCAGCAGACACACAGATACGCAGTATTTT CATSRHTDTQYF
few TRBJ2-7 TRBD2 TRBV24-1 TGTGCCACTCTACACGGGGGGGACCAATCCTACGAGCAGTACTTC CATLHGGDQSYEQYF
- TRBJ2-1 TRBD2 TRBV7-2 TGTGCCAGCAGCTCCTCCGGTGCGGGAGTCGAGCAGTTCTTC CASSSSGAGVEQFF
few TRBJ1-5 - TRBV12-3/TRBV12-4 TGTGCCAGCAGCCTCGGGGACACCTATAGCAATCAGCCCCAGCATTTT CASSLGDTYSNQPQHF
few TRBJ1-5 - TRBV15 TGTGCCGAGGCCAGGGATAATCAGCCCCAGCATTTT CAEARDNQPQHF
few TRBJ2-3 TRBD1 TRBV12-3/TRBV12-4 TGTGCCAGCAGCCCTCAGGGACAGACTAGCACAGATACGCAGTATTTT CASSPQGQTSTDTQYF
- TRBJ2-7 TRBD2 TRBV5-4 TGTGCCAGCAGTTTTAGCGGGGCGCTGTACGAGCAGTACTTC CASSFSGALYEQYF
few TRBJ1-4 - TRBV27 TGTGCCAGCAGTTTATGGGGCCAGTTCGGCTCAAAACTGTTTTTT CASSLWGQFGSKLFF
- TRBJ1-1 - TRBV20-1 TGCAGTGCTAGAAGACTGGGGATGAACACTGAAGCTTTCTTT CSARRLGMNTEAFF
few TRBJ1-5 TRBD1 TRBV7-9 TGTGCCAGCAGCTCGGGACAGCCCAATCAGCCCCAGCATTTT CASSSGQPNQPQHF
once TRBJ2-3 TRBD2 TRBV20-1 TGCAGTGCTAGAAGCGGGGGGGCCCCAGATACGCAGTATTTT CSARSGGAPDTQYF
- TRBJ2-5 TRBD2 TRBV7-8 TGTGCCAGCAGCGAGGTCAGGCTGGCGGGAGGTCAACAAGAGACCCAGTACTTC CASSEVRLAGGQQETQYF
- TRBJ1-1 - TRBV29-1 TGCAGCGTCCCGCGAGGGGGGTCCAGTGCGGCTTTCTTT CSVPRGGSSAAFF
many TRBJ2-7 TRBD2 TRBV10-3 TGTGCCATCAGTGAGGGACTAGCGGGAGTGGGGGAGCAGTACTTC CAISEGLAGVGEQYF
- TRBJ2-1 - TRBV20-1 TGCAGTGCTAGAAATCCGGGGGTCTCCTACAATGAGCAGTTCTTC CSARNPGVSYNEQFF
- TRBJ1-1 - TRBV4-1 TGCGCCAGCAGACCGGGAATCTCGCACACTGAAGCTTTCTTT CASRPGISHTEAFF
many TRBJ2-1 - TRBV29-1 TGCAGCGTTTCGACCCCCGGAGGACTCCTTTCTTCCAATGAGCAGTTCTTC CSVSTPGGLLSSNEQFF
few TRBJ1-1 - TRBV30 TGTGCCTGGAGTAGAATGGGGGTCACTGAAGCTTTCTTT CAWSRMGVTEAFF